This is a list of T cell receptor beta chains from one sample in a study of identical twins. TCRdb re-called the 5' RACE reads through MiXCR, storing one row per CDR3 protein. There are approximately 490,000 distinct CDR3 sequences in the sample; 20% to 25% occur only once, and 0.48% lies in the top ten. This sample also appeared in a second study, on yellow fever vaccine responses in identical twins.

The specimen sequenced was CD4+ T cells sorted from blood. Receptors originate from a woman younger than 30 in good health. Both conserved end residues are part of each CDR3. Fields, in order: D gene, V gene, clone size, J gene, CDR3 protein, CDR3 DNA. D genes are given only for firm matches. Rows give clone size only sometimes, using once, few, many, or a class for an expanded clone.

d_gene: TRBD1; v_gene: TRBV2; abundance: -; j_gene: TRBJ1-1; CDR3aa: CASSETGDTEAFF; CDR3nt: TGTGCCAGCAGTGAGACAGGGGACACTGAAGCTTTCTTT
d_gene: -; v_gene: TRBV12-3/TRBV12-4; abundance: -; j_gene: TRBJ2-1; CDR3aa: CASIPGPSSYNEQFF; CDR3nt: TGTGCCAGCATCCCGGGACCCAGCTCCTACAATGAGCAGTTCTTC
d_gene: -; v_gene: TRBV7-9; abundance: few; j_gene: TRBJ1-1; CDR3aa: CASSPSPVHGTEAFF; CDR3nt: TGTGCCAGCAGCCCTTCGCCGGTCCACGGCACTGAAGCTTTCTTT
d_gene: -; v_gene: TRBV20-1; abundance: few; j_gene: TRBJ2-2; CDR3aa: CSARDRGWDGTGELFF; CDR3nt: TGCAGTGCTAGAGATCGGGGTTGGGATGGAACCGGGGAGCTGTTTTTT
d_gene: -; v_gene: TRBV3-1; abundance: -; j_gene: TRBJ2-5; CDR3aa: CASSQILETQYF; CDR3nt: TGTGCCAGCAGCCAGATCCTGGAGACCCAGTACTTC
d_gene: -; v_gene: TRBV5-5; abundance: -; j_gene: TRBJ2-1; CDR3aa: CASTGGSGRNPSYNEQFF; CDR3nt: TGTGCCAGCACCGGAGGGTCGGGGCGCAACCCCTCCTACAATGAGCAGTTCTTC
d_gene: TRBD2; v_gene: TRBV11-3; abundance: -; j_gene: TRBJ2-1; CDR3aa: CASSLEASGRSYNEQFF; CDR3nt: TGTGCCAGCAGCTTAGAGGCTAGCGGGAGAAGCTACAATGAGCAGTTCTTC
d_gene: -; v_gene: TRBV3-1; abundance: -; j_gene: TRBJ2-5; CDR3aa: CASSQDQGGETQYF; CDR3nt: TGTGCCAGCAGCCAAGATCAGGGCGGGGAGACCCAGTACTTC
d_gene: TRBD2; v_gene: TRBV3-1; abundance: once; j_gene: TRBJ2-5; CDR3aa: CASSPGLAGARGPQYF; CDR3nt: TGTGCCAGCAGTCCGGGACTAGCGGGAGCAAGAGGGCCCCAGTACTTC
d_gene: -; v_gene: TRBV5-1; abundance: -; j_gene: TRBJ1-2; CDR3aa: CASSLAMGHDYGYTF; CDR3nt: TGCGCCAGCAGCTTGGCCATGGGGCATGACTATGGCTACACCTTC
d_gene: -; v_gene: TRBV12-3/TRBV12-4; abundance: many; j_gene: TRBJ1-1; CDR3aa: CASSLDGGPRDTEAFF; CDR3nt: TGTGCCAGCAGTCTGGACGGGGGGCCGAGGGACACTGAAGCTTTCTTT
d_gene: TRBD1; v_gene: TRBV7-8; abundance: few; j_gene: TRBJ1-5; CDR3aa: CASSYRPGRTGGQPQHF; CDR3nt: TGTGCCAGCAGCTACCGACCGGGACGGACAGGAGGTCAGCCCCAGCATTTT
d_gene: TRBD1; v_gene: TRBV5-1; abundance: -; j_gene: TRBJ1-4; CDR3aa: CASSESGQAVEKLFF; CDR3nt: TGCGCCAGCAGCGAGTCCGGACAGGCGGTTGAAAAACTGTTTTTT
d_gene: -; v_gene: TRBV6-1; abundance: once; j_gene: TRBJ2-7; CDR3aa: CASSPWDGTLYEQYF; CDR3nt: TGTGCCAGCAGTCCGTGGGACGGGACCTTATACGAGCAGTACTTC
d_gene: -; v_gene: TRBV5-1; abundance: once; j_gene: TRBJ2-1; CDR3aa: CASSTDGRVGNEQFF; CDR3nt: TGCGCCAGCAGCACGGACGGCCGCGTTGGCAATGAGCAGTTCTTC
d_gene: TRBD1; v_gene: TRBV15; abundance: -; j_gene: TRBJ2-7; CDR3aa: CATSREGTGMPYEQYF; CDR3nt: TGTGCCACCAGCAGAGAAGGGACAGGGATGCCCTACGAGCAGTACTTC
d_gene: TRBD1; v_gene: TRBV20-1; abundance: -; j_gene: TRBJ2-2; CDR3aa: CSARDRGTGAGELFF; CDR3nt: TGCAGTGCTAGAGATCGGGGTACAGGGGCCGGGGAGCTGTTTTTT
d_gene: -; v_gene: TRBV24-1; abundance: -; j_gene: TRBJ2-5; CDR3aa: CATSDGGPRQETQYF; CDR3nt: TGTGCCACCAGTGATGGGGGGCCGAGACAAGAGACCCAGTACTTC
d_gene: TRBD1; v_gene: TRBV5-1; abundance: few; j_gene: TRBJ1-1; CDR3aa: CASSLTFQGAWTEAFF; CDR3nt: TGCGCCAGCAGCTTAACGTTCCAGGGGGCTTGGACTGAAGCTTTCTTT
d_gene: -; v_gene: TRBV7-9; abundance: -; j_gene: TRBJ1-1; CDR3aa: CASSYAETSEAFF; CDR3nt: TGTGCCAGCAGCTATGCTGAAACAAGTGAAGCTTTCTTT
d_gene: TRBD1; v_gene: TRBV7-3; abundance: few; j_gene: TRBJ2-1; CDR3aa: CASSLTAGQGADNEQFF; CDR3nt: TGTGCCAGCAGCTTAACGGCAGGACAGGGGGCTGACAATGAGCAGTTCTTC
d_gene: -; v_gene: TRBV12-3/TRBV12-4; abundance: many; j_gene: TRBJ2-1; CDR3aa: CASSLSGYNEQFF; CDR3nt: TGTGCCAGCAGCCTTAGCGGTTACAATGAGCAGTTCTTC
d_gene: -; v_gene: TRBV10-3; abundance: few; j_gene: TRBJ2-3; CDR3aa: CAIKATDTQYF; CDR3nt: TGTGCCATCAAAGCCACAGATACGCAGTATTTT
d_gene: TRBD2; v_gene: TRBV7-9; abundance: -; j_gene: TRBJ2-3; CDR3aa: CASSLGLAGGLADTQYF; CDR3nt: TGTGCCAGCAGCCTCGGACTAGCGGGGGGACTCGCAGATACGCAGTATTTT
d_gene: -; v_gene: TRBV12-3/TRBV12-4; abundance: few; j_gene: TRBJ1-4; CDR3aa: CATKPTGPGEKLFF; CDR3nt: TGTGCCACCAAACCGACAGGTCCAGGCGAAAAACTGTTTTTT
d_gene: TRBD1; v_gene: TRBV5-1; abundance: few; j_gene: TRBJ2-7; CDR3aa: CASRAGQGREQYF; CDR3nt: TGCGCCAGCAGAGCTGGACAGGGTCGGGAGCAGTACTTC
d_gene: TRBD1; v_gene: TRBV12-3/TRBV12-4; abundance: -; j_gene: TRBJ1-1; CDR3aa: CASSPTEQGAAFF; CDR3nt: TGTGCCAGCAGCCCGACCGAACAGGGGGCCGCTTTCTTT
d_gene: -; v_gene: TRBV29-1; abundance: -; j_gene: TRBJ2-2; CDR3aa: CSVGYMSTGELFF; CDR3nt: TGCAGCGTTGGCTATATGTCCACCGGGGAGCTGTTTTTT
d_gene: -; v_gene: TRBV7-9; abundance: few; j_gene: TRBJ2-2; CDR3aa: CASSLTDLSIYTGELFF; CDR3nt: TGTGCCAGCAGCCTGACAGACTTAAGCATTTACACCGGGGAGCTGTTTTTT
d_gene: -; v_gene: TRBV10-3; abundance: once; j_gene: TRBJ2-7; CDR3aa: CAITGDETYEQYF; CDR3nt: TGTGCCATTACCGGGGACGAAACCTACGAGCAGTACTTC
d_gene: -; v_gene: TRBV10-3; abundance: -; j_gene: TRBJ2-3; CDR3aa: CAISVGAGSDTQYF; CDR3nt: TGTGCCATCAGTGTGGGGGCAGGGTCGGATACGCAGTATTTT
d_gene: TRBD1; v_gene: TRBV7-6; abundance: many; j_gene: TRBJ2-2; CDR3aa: CASSLSPQGAIGELFF; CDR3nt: TGTGCCAGCAGCCTTAGCCCCCAGGGGGCTATCGGGGAGCTGTTTTTT
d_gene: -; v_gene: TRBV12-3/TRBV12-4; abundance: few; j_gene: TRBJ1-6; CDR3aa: CASTADTLRDSPLHF; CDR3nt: TGTGCCAGCACCGCGGACACTTTACGGGATTCACCCCTCCACTTT
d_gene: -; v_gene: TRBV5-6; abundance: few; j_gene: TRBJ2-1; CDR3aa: CASSLIRVADEQFF; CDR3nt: TGTGCCAGCAGCTTAATTCGGGTAGCGGATGAGCAGTTCTTC
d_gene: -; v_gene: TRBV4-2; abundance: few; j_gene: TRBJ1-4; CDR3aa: CASSQGQGWREKLFF; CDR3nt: TGTGCCAGCAGCCAGGGCCAGGGATGGCGCGAAAAACTGTTTTTT
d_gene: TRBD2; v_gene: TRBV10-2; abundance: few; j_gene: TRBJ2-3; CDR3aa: CASSEGGLGNTDTQYF; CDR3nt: TGCGCCAGCAGTGAGGGGGGACTAGGAAACACAGATACGCAGTATTTT
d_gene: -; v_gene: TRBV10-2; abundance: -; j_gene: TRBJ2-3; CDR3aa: CASSVVMDTQYF; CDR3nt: TGCGCCAGCAGTGTGGTTATGGATACGCAGTATTTT
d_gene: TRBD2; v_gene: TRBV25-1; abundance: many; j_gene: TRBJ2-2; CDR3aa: CASSVAGGNTGELFF; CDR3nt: TGTGCCAGCAGTGTCGCGGGAGGGAACACCGGGGAGCTGTTTTTT
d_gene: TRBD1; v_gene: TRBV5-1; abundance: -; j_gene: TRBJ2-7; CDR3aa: CASRETGTGGYEQYF; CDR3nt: TGCGCCAGCAGGGAGACCGGGACAGGGGGCTACGAGCAGTACTTC
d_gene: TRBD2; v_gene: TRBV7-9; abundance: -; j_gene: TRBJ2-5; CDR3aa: CASSLVPAGFTLETQYF; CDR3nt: TGTGCCAGCAGCTTAGTGCCAGCGGGGTTCACCTTGGAGACCCAGTACTTC
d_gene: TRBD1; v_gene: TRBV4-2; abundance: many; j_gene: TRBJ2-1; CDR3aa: CASSQDLVGTGYNEQFF; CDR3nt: TGTGCCAGCAGCCAAGATTTAGTCGGGACAGGGTACAATGAGCAGTTCTTC
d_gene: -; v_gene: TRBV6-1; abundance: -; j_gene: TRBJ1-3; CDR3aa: CASSTGLGNTIYF; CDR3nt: TGTGCCAGCAGTACAGGGTTGGGAAACACCATATATTTT
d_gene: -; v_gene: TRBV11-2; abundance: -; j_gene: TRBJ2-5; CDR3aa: CASSLNGNQRETQYF; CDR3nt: TGTGCCAGCAGCCTCAACGGGAACCAAAGGGAGACCCAGTACTTC
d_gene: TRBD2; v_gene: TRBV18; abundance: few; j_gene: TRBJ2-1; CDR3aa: CASSSSSGTSGPTYEFF; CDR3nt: TGTGCCAGCTCATCGTCATCCGGGACTAGCGGGCCAACGTACGAGTTCTTC
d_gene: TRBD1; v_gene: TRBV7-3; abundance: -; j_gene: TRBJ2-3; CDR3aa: CASSSVGGLSTDTQYF; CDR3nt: TGTGCCAGCAGCTCCGTAGGGGGCCTTAGCACAGATACGCAGTATTTT
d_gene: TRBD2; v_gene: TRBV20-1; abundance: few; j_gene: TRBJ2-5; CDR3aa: CSARDPVRGGRETQYF; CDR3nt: TGCAGTGCTAGAGATCCCGTTCGGGGGGGCCGGGAGACCCAGTACTTC
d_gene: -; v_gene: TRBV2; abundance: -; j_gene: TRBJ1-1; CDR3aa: CASSEELGGAVTEAFF; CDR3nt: TGTGCCAGCAGTGAAGAATTGGGGGGCGCGGTCACTGAAGCTTTCTTT
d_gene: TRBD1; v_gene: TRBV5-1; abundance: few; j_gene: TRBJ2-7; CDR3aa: CASSRQGVGDEQYF; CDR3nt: TGCGCCAGCAGTAGACAGGGGGTCGGGGACGAGCAGTACTTC
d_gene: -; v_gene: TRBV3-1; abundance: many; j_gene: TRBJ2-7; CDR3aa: CASSQSYEQYF; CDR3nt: TGTGCCAGCAGCCAATCCTACGAGCAGTACTTC